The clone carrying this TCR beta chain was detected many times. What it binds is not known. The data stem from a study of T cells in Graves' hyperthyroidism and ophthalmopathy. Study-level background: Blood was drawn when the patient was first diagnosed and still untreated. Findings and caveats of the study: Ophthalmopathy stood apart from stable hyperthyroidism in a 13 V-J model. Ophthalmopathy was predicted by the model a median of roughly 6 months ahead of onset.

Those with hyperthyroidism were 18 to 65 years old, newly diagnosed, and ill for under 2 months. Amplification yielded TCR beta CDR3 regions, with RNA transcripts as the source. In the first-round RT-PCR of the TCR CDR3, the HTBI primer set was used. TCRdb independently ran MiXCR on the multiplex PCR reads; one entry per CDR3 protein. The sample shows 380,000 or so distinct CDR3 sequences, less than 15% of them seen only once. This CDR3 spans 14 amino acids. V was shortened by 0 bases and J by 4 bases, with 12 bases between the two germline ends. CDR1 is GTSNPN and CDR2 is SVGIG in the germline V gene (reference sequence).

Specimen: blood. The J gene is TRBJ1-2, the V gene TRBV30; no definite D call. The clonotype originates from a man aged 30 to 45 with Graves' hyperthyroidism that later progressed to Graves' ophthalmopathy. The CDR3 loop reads CAWSVLRNFYGYTF. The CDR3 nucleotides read TGTGCCTGGAGTGTACTCAGGAACTTCTATGGCTACACCTTC.